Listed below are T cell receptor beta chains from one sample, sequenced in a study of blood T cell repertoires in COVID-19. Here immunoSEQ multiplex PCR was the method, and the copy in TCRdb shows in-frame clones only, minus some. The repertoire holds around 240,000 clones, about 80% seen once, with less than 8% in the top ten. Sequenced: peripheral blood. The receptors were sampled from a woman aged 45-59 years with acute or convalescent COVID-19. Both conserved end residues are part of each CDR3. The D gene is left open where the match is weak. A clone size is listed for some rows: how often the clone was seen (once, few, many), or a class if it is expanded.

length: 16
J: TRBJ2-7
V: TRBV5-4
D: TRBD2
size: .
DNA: TGTGCCAGCAGCTTGGCGAGGACTAGCGGGAGCTACGAGCAGTACTTC
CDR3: CASSLARTSGSYEQYF

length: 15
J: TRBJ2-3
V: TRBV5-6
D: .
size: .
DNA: TGTGCCAGCAGCTTCTCGCTGGGAGGAGCAGATACGCAGTATTTT
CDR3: CASSFSLGGADTQYF

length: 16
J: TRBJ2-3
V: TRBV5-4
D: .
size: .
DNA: TGTGCCAGCAGCTTGGCACTTGAATCTAGCACAGATACGCAGTATTTT
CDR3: CASSLALESSTDTQYF

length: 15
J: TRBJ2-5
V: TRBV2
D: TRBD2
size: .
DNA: TGTGCCAGCAGAGACCCCAGCGGGGGGGGAGAGACCCAGTACTTC
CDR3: CASRDPSGGGETQYF

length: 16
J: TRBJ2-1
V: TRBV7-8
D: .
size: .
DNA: TGTGCCAGCAGCTTAGGAGGTTGGCGAGCCGGTAATGAGCAGTTCTTC
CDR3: CASSLGGWRAGNEQFF

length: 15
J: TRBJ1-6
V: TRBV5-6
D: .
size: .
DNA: TGTGCCAGCAGCGCGACCTCCAGGTTAGGTTCACCCCTCCACTTT
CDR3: CASSATSRLGSPLHF

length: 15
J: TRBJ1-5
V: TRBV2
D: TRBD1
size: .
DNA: TGTGCCAGCACCGGGACAGGGCTGGGGGATCAGCCCCAGCATTTT
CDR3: CASTGTGLGDQPQHF

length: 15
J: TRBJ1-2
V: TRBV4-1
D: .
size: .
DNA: TGCGCCAGCAGCCCCCGACAGGATAATAACTATGGCTACACCTTC
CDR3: CASSPRQDNNYGYTF

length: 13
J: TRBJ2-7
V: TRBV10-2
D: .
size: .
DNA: TGCGCCAGCAGTGAGTCGAATGCGGGGGAGCAGTACTTC
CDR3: CASSESNAGEQYF

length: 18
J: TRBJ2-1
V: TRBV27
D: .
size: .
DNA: TGTGCCAGCAGTTTACCCCCCCGCCAGGGCCCCTCCTACAATGAGCAGTTCTTC
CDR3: CASSLPPRQGPSYNEQFF

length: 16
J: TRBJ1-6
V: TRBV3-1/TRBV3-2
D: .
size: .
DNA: TGTGCCAGCAGCCAAGTGGGAGGGGGGGCTTATTCACCCCTCCACTTT
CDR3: CASSQVGGGAYSPLHF

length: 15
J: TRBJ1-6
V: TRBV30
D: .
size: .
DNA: TGTGCCTGGAGTGCCGGCCGGGGGAGGAGGTCACCCCTCCACTTT
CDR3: CAWSAGRGRRSPLHF

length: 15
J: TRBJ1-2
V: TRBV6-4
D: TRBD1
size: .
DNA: TGTGCCAGCAGTAAAATACAGGGGGCGGAAAGTGGCTACACCTTC
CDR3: CASSKIQGAESGYTF

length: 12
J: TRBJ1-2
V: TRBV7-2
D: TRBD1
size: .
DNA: TGTGCCAGCAGCCCTCAGGGGGCGATCCACACCTTC
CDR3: CASSPQGAIHTF

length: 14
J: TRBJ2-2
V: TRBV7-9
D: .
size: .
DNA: TGTGCCAGCAGCTTAACCGGAGGAGCGGGGGAGCTGTTTTTT
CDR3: CASSLTGGAGELFF

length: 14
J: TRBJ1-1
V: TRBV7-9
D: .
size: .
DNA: TGTGCCAGCAGCCCACAGGGTTTGGACACTGAAGCTTTCTTT
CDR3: CASSPQGLDTEAFF

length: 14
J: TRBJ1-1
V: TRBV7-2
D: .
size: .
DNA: TGTGCCAGCAGCTCGACAGTCATGAACACTGAAGCTTTCTTT
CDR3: CASSSTVMNTEAFF

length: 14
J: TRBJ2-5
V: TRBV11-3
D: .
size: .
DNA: TGTGCCAGCAGCTTAGGGTCCGGGAGAGAGACCCAGTACTTC
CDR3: CASSLGSGRETQYF

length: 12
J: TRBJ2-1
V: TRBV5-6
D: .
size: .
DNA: TGTGCCAGCAGCTTGGCCCCTAGCTTGCAGTTCTTC
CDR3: CASSLAPSLQFF

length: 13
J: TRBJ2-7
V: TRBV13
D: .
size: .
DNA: TGTGCCAGCAGCTTCCAGGGGCGCTACGAGCAGTACTTC
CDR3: CASSFQGRYEQYF

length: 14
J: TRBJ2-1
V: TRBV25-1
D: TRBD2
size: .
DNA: TGTGCCAGCAGTGTCCGGGAGGCCTACAATGAGCAGTTCTTC
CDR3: CASSVREAYNEQFF

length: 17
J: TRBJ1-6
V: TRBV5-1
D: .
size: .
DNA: TGCGCCAGCAGCTTGGCCGGTTCTTCGTCTCTAAATTCACCCCTCCACTTT
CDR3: CASSLAGSSSLNSPLHF

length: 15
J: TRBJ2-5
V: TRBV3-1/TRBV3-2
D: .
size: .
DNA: TGTGCCAGCAGCCAAGATCCCCTAGCTCAAGAGACCCAGTACTTC
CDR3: CASSQDPLAQETQYF

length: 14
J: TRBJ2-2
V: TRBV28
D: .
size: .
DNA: TGTGCCACCGCCAAAGGGGGGAACACCGGGGAGCTGTTTTTT
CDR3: CATAKGGNTGELFF

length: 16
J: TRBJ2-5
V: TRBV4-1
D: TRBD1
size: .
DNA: TGCGCCAGCAGCCCCGGACAGGGGGCGTTTTCCGAGACCCAGTACTTC
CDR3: CASSPGQGAFSETQYF

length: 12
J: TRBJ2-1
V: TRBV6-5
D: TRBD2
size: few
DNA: TGTGCCAGCACCGCGGGGGGCCAGTCGAAGTTCTTC
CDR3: CASTAGGQSKFF

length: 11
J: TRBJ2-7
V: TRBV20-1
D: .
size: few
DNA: TGCAGTGCTCACGACAGGTACGAGCAGTACTTC
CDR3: CSAHDRYEQYF

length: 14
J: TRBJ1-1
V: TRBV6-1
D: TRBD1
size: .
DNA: TGTGCCAGCAGTGAAAACAGGGGGAACACTGAAGCTTTCTTT
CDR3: CASSENRGNTEAFF

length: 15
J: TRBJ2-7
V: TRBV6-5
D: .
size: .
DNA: TGTGCCAGCAGTTACCCCCGAGGTGTGACCTACGAGCAGTACTTC
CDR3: CASSYPRGVTYEQYF

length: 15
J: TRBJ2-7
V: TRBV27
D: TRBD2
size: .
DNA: TGTGCCAGCAGTTTATCTAGCGGGGGCTCCTACGAGCAGTACTTC
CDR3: CASSLSSGGSYEQYF

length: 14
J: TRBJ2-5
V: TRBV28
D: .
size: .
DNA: TGTGCCAGCGGACCGTGGGGGGACCAAGAGACCCAGTACTTC
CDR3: CASGPWGDQETQYF